This is a list of T cell receptor beta chains from one sample in a study of T cells in Graves' hyperthyroidism and ophthalmopathy. Via MiXCR, TCRdb re-called the multiplex PCR reads, giving one row per CDR3 protein. The sample contains about 400,000 distinct CDR3 sequences, more than 12% of which appear only once. Sequencing was performed on blood. These receptors were obtained from a woman under 40 with Graves' hyperthyroidism. CDR3s include the opening cysteine and the closing phenylalanine or tryptophan.

V gene	J gene	CDR3 protein
TRBV5-1	TRBJ2-2	CASSSIYEYTGELFF
TRBV30	TRBJ2-6	CACSTSGGSGANVLTF
TRBV6-1	TRBJ2-1	CASSEGRAGGRYNEQFF
TRBV20-1	TRBJ2-1	CSADTSSAISYNEQFF
TRBV6-1	TRBJ2-1	CANGGARSYNEQFF
TRBV20-1	TRBJ2-7	CSAGLLAGGSYEQYF
TRBV27	TRBJ2-4	CASSALEDPSFPKNIQYF
TRBV7-2	TRBJ2-4	CASSSGQGATKNIQYF
TRBV28	TRBJ2-7	CASSWTSGPYEQYF
TRBV13	TRBJ2-7	CASSLMVSVHYEQYF
TRBV28	TRBJ2-1	CASRTSGSVNEQFF
TRBV20-1	TRBJ1-4	CSAREDRAYEKLLF
TRBV7-2	TRBJ2-1	CASSLSPSGVYNEQFF
TRBV5-1	TRBJ2-3	CASSPTSTGRIGTQYF
TRBV27	TRBJ1-4	CASSSKPRGQAEKLFF
TRBV12-3/TRBV12-4	TRBJ1-2	CASTHRGHGYTF
TRBV24-1	TRBJ2-1	CATSDPVDNEQFF
TRBV7-3	TRBJ1-5	CASGWDSVFNQPQHF
TRBV28	TRBJ1-2	CASSGDRGNTF
TRBV5-1	TRBJ2-2	CASSLGAPAAWTGELFF
TRBV19	TRBJ2-3	CASSPRDSYSSTDTQYF
TRBV12-3/TRBV12-4	TRBJ1-4	CASCFHATNEKLFF
TRBV5-1	TRBJ2-1	CASSLASGGLEQFF
TRBV18	TRBJ1-5	CASSPTGPGRQPQHF
TRBV2	TRBJ2-1	CASAYFNEQFF
TRBV11-2	TRBJ2-3	CASSLGVGTGRTDTQYF
TRBV11-2	TRBJ2-5	CASSWQFGQGRTQYF
TRBV15	TRBJ2-5	CATSTPGGKETQYF
TRBV6-4	TRBJ1-5	CASSDSHSDQPQHF
TRBV27	TRBJ2-1	CASSLWAGDNEQFF
TRBV27	TRBJ2-7	CASSPTKTSYEQYF
TRBV5-1	TRBJ2-7	CASSLGQTAYEQYF
TRBV24-1	TRBJ2-3	CATGSGSSDTQYF
TRBV7-8	TRBJ2-2	CASSFLGLALTGELFF
TRBV7-9	TRBJ2-3	CASSLRAGGPDTQYF
TRBV28	TRBJ2-7	CASSPLSGDEQYF
TRBV7-2	TRBJ2-5	CASSLFLLGGETQYF
TRBV6-1	TRBJ2-2	CASSEVLAGTNTGELFF
TRBV7-2	TRBJ2-1	CASSMAGGSNEQFF
TRBV6-1	TRBJ2-1	CASINPIGPEQFF
TRBV28	TRBJ1-1	CASSLEQGVATEAFF
TRBV7-3	TRBJ2-3	CASRSTPGTSLGVDTQYF
TRBV28	TRBJ2-2	CASSATGGARTGELFF